The 5 T cell receptor beta chains listed next were all sequenced from one sample in a study of patients and donors after allogeneic stem cell transplantation. TCRdb independently ran MiXCR on the RT-PCR reads; one entry per CDR3 protein. The sample has 920,000 or so distinct CDR3 sequences, more than 15% seen once; the top ten hold approximately 5.9%. Sequenced: blood, either unsorted or a sorted T cell fraction (not recorded which). The source of these receptors is a human donor who was either an allogeneic HSCT recipient or a stem cell or donor lymphocyte infusion donor (not recorded which). It is not recorded whose cells these are; they may come from a transplant donor.

The table lists this clonotype with a few counts. The chain recombines TRBV5-4 with TRBJ2-5; D is perhaps TRBD2 (5 bases). Per germline, CDR1 SGHNT and CDR2 YYREEE (reference sequence). This CDR3 contains 14 residues. V lost 0 bases, J lost 4 bases, and 10 bases lay in between. The CDR3 protein is CASSLDGNLETQYF. CDR3 DNA: TGTGCCAGCAGCTTGGACGGGAATCTAGAGACCCAGTACTTC.

This clonotype was seen only a few times. This chain uses TRBV7-8 with TRBJ2-7; the D is unclear. Germline CDR1 SGHVS, CDR2 FQNEAQ. With 6 bases removed from V and 2 bases from J, the gap between germline ends came to 8 bases. The CDR3 runs 12 residues. The CDR3 region is CASRGRPYEQYF. The DNA of the CDR3 is TGTGCCAGCAGGGGTAGGCCCTACGAGCAGTACTTC.

This clonotype has a count of ten or more. The junction and the germline gene differ at one end; a read error may be behind it. The chain couples TRBV4-3 to TRBJ1-6; 7 bases are shared with TRBD1. CDR1 and CDR2 (germline): LGHNA, YSLEER. This CDR3 region has 16 residues. CDR3 loop: CASSQDRSSYNSPLHF. The CDR3 nucleotides read TGTGCCAGCAGTCAGGACAGGAGCTCCTATAATTCACCCCTCCACTTT.

This clonotype was counted a few times. CDR3 DNA: TGTGCCAGCAGCCCGCCTATAAGGGGGAGAGCCGGGGAGCTGTTTTTT. Its translation: CASSPPIRGRAGELFF. The V call is TRBV5-5, the J call TRBJ2-2, with TRBD1 as a possible D gene (6 bases). This CDR3 region has 16 residues. The ends were cut back, 4 bases at V and 6 bases at J, with 19 bases in the middle. CDR1 is SGHKS, CDR2 YYEKEE, per germline (reference sequence).

This clonotype has only a few counts. The chain employs TRBV21-1 and TRBJ1-5; the D call in the table, TRBD1, was not verified against the DNA. TRBV21-1 is a listed pseudogene. The CDR3 loop spans 12 amino acids. The DNA for the CDR3 is TGTGCCAGCGACAGGGGGGCTCAGCCCCAGCATTTT. Its translation is CASDRGAQPQHF.